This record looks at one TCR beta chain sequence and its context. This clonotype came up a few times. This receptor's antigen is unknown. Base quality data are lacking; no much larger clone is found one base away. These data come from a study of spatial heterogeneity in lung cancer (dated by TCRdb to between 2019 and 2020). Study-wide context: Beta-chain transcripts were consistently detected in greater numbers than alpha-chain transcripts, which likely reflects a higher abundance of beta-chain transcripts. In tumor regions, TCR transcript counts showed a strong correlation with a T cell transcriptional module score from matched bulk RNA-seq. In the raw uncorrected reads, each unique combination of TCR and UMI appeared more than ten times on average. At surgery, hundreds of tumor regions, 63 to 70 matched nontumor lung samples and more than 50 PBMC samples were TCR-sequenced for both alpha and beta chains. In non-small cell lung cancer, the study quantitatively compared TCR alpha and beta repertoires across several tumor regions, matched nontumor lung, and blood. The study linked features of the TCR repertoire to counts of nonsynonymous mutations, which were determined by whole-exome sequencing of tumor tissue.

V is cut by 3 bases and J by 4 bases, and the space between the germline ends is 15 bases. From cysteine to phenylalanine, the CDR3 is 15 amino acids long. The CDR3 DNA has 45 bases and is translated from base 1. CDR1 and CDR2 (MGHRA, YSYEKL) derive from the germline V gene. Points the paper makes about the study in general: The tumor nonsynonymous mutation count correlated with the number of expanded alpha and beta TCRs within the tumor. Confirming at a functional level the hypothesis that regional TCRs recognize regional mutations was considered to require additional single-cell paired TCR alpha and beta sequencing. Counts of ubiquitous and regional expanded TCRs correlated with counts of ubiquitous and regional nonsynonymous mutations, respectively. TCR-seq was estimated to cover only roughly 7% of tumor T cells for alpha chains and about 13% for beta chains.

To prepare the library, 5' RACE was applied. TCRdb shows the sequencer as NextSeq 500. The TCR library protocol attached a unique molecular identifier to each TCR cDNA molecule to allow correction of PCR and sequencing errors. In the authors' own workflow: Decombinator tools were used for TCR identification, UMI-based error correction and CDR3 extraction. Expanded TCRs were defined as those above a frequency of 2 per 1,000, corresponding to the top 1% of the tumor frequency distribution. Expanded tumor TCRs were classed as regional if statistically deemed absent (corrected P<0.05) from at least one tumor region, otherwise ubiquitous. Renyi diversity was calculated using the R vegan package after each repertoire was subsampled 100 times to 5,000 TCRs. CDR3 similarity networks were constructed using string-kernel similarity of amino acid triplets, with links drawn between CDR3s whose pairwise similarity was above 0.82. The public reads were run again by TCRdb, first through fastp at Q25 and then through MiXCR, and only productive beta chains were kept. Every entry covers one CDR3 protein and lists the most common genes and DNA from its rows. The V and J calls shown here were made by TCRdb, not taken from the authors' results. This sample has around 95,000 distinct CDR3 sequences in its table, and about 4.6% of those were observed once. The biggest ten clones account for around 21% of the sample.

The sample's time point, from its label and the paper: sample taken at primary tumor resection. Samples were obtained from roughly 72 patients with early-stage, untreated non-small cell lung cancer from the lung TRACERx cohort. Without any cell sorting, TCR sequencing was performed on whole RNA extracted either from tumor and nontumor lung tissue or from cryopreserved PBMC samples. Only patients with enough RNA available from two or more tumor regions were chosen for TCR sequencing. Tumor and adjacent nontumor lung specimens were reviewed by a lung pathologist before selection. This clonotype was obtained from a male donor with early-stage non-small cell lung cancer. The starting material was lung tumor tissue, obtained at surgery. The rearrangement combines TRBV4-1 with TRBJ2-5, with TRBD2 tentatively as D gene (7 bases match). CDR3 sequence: CASSHLTGGRETQYF. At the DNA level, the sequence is TGCGCCAGCAGCCATTTAACGGGGGGCCGAGAGACCCAGTACTTC.